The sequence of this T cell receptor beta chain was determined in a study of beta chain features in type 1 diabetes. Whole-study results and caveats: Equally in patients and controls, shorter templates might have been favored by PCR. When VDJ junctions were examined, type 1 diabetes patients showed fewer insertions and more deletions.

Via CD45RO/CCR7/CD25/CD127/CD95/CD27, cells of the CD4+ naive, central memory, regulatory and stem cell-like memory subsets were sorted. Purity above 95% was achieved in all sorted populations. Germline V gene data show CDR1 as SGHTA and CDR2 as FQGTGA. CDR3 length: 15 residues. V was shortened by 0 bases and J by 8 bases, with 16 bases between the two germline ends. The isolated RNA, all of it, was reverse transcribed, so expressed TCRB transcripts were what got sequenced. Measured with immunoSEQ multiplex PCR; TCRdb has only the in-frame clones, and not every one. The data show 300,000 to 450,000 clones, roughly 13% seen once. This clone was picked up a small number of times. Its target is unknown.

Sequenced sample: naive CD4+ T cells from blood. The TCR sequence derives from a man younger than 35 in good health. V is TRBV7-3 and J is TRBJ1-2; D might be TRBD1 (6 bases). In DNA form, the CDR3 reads TGTGCCAGCAGCTTAACCTCTACAGGGCTGGGAGGCTACACCTTC. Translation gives CASSLTSTGLGGYTF.